This record concerns one T cell receptor beta chain sequence. Its antigen is currently unknown. The sample is drawn from a study of T cells in localized non-small cell lung cancer. V dropped 7 bases and J dropped 3; count of bases not matched to a gene: 3. CDR3 size: 13 residues. Germline CDR1 is GTSNPN and CDR2 is SVGIG (reference sequence). Profiling relied on immunoSEQ multiplex PCR, and the TCRdb table lists in-frame clones only, not all of them. Counted here are around 9,800 clones, around two fifths occurring once; the ten biggest clones make up around 4%. Study results and caveats: Sequencing covered just one tumor region, so heterogeneity cannot be ruled out. Among the top 100 tumor clones, a median approximately 62 appeared in adjacent lung. Uninvolved neighboring lung showed the greatest T cell clonality, exceeding tumor. Longer overall survival accompanied higher blood T cell density.

The sequencing used lymph node tissue, collected before any cancer treatment. This receptor was identified in a woman between 40 and 69 years old with stage I lung adenocarcinoma. The V gene is TRBV30, the J gene TRBJ1-6; 7 positions agree with TRBD1. CDR3 protein: CAYRGSYNSPLHF. For the CDR3, the DNA is TGTGCCTACAGGGGAAGCTATAATTCACCCCTCCACTTT.